A single sample is the source of the 11 T cell receptor beta chains below, sequenced in a study of CD8+ T cells in alopecia areata. CD4, CD8alpha, NKG2D, NKG2ACE and other markers guided sorting of pooled cutaneous lymph node cells. Reverse transcribed after extraction, RNA yielded cDNA as the sequencing template. TCRdb keeps only in-frame clones here, not all; method: immunoSEQ multiplex PCR. The sample includes more than 250,000 clones, none of them occurring once. Sequencing was carried out using CD4+ T cells sorted from a lymph node. The origin of the receptors is a C3H/HeJ mouse with alopecia areata. MHC haplotype here: H2-k.

With regard to this clone: Each gene name is a mouse one. The read terminates 4 residues before the CDR3 end, so the remaining end is supplied by the germline J gene. The chain recombines TRBV1 with TRBJ2-3, with TRBD1 as a possible D gene (6 bases). The V gene lost 0 bases and the J gene lost 0 bases, with 13 bases spanning the gap. The CDR3 has 17 amino acids. Germline loops: CDR1 NSQYPW, CDR2 LRSPGD (reference sequence). CDR3 sequence: CTCSAELGDNSAETLYF. The CDR3 bases that were read are TGCACCTGCAGTGCAGAACTCGGGGACAATAGTGCAGAA.

Note on this clone: The gene symbols are mouse symbols. The read finishes 4 residues shy of the CDR3 end, and the germline J gene is used to complete it. The chain has TRBV1 and TRBJ2-5; 9 bases align to TRBD1. Germline CDR1 is NSQYPW and CDR2 is LRSPGD (reference sequence). This CDR3 region has 14 residues. The CDR3 region is CTCSGRDREDTQYF. The sequenced CDR3 bases are TGCACCTGCAGTGGCCGGGACAGGGAGGAC.

There are a few counts of this clone. These gene names are mouse names. The read ends 4 residues early relative to the CDR3; the germline J gene fills the gap. This sample also contains other DNA sequences that code for the same CDR3. The chain recombines TRBV1 with TRBJ2-2, with TRBD1 matching 11 bases. CDR1 and CDR2 from the germline V gene are NSQYPW and LRSPGD (reference sequence). The J segment lost 3 bases and the V segment lost 4 bases, leaving 1 base of the junction unmatched. The CDR3 runs 15 residues. The covered CDR3 bases are TGCACCTGCAGTGGGGACAGGGGGGACACCGGG. Its protein is CTCSGDRGDTG. The whole CDR3 reads CTCSGDRGDTGQLYF.

Concerning this clone: Germline and genes here are mouse. Coverage ceases 3 residues before the CDR3 finishes, and the germline J gene fills in the end. Other DNA variants within this sample encode the same CDR3. V is TRBV13-2 and J is TRBJ1-6, with D perhaps TRBD1 (6 bases). TRBJ1-6 is designated an ORF whose function remains uncertain. Germline loops: CDR1 NNHNN, CDR2 SYGAGS (reference sequence). The CDR3 loop spans 15 amino acids. Deletions cut 4 bases from V and 0 bases from J, with 8 bases between. The CDR3 reads CASGPTGSYNSPLYF. Incomplete CDR3 DNA: TGTGCCAGCGGTCCGACAGGTTCCTATAATTCGCCC.

Note on this clone: Gene names are the mouse ones. The read ends 4 residues before the CDR3 terminus; that terminus is restored from the germline J gene. V gene TRBV17 combines with J gene TRBJ1-1, with a weak D call TRBD1 (5 bases). CDR1 is MNHDT, CDR2 YYDKIL, per germline. CDR3 size: 13 residues. V gave up 1 base and J gave up 3 bases, with 6 bases separating them. The CDR3 spells CASSRVGDTEVFF. Partial CDR3 DNA: TGTGCTAGCAGTAGAGTGGGGGACACA.

Details on this clone: Gene names follow the mouse nomenclature. The DNA ends 4 residues before the CDR3 does, and the rest of the CDR3 is filled in from the germline J gene. The chain combines TRBV13-1 with TRBJ1-2, with D perhaps matching TRBD1 (5 bases). Germline assignment: CDR1 NSHNY and CDR2 SYGAGN. This CDR3 region has 12 residues. The CDR3 DNA, read in part, is TGTGCCAGCAGTGATTCGGGGGGC. As protein: CASSDSGG. In full, the CDR3 is CASSDSGGDYTF.

With respect to this clone: Gene names refer to mouse genes. The read finishes 4 residues shy of the CDR3 end, and the germline J gene is used to complete it. The chain uses TRBV13-2 and TRBJ2-1, with 7 bases that match TRBD1. The CDR3 contains 14 residues. The germline gives CDR1 NNHNN, CDR2 SYGAGS (reference sequence). J gave up 3 bases and V 3 bases, and 3 bases lay outside the gene matches. The CDR3 loop is CASGVGQSYAEQFF. The DNA read from the CDR3 is TGTGCCAGCGGTGTGGGACAGAGCTATGCT.

This clone turned up a few times. The genes are named according to mouse. The observed sequence ends 4 residues before the CDR3 terminus, with the missing tail filled in from the germline J gene. The V call is TRBV13-3, the J call TRBJ2-5; 11 nucleotides agree with TRBD2. Germline V gives CDR1 NNHDY, CDR2 SYVADS. This CDR3 spans 16 amino acids. This CDR3 reads CASSATPGLGEDTQYF. The CDR3 bases that were read are TGTGCCAGCAGTGCCACTCCGGGACTGGGGGAAGAC.

With respect to this clone: Gene labels here are mouse ones. The read terminates 4 residues before the CDR3 end, so the remaining end is supplied by the germline J gene. V is TRBV13-3 and J is TRBJ2-2; 8 bases are shared with TRBD1. V dropped 3 bases and J dropped 3; count of bases not matched to a gene: 4. The CDR3 is 15 residues long. CDR1 and CDR2 from the germline V gene are NNHDY and SYVADS. The sequenced CDR3 bases are TGTGCCAGCAGTGCCGACAGGGGTTACACCGGG. It specifies CASSADRGYTG. In full, the CDR3 reads CASSADRGYTGQLYF.

This clone came up a few times. Genes here carry mouse names. The CDR3 goes on 4 residues after the read ends, and that part is filled in from the germline J gene. The rearrangement links TRBV3 to TRBJ2-5, with 7 bases lining up with TRBD2. Germline values: CDR1 SNHLY, CDR2 FYNGKV (reference sequence). CDR3 size: 12 residues. The sequenced part of the CDR3 DNA is TGTGCCCCGGGGGGGGACGAGGAC. It yields the protein CAPGGDED. The complete CDR3 protein is CAPGGDEDTQYF. Looking up the rest from reference TRBV3 and TRBJ2-5 gives the full variable domain: GPKVLQIPSHQIIDMGQMVTLNCDPVSNHLYFYWYKQILGQQMEFLVNFYNGKVMEKSKLFKDQFSVERPDGSYFTLKIQPTALEDSAVYFCAPGGDEDTQYFGPGTRLLVL.

This clone was detected a few times. Any gene name here is a mouse gene name. The CDR3 end lies 4 residues beyond the end of the read and is filled in from the germline J gene. This same CDR3 is encoded by further DNA sequences in the sample. The V gene is TRBV5, the J gene TRBJ2-5; 7 nucleotides agree with TRBD2. V shed 1 base and J 2 bases; nucleotides not matched to a gene: 3. Germline-derived CDR1 and CDR2 are LGHNA and YNLKQL (reference sequence). The CDR3 loop spans 15 amino acids. CDR3 DNA (partial): TGTGCCAGCAGCCAAGTGGGGGGACCCCAAGAC. This translates into CASSQVGGPQD. The complete CDR3 reads CASSQVGGPQDTQYF.